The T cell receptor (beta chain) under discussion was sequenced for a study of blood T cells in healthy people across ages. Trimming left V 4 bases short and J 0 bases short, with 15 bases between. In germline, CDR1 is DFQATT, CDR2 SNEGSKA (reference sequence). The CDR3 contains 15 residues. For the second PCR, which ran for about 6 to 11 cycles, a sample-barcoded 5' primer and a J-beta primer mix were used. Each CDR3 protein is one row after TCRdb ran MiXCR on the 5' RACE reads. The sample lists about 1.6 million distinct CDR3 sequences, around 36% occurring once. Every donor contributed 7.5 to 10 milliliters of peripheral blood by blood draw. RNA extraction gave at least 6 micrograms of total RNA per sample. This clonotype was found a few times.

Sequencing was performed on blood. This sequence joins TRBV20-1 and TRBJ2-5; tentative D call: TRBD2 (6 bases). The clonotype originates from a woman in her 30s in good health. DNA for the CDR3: TGCAGTGCTACCCCGGCGGCGGGGTACCAAGAGACCCAGTACTTC. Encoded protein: CSATPAAGYQETQYF.